This T cell receptor beta chain was identified during a study of identical twins. TCRdb processed the 5' RACE reads anew with MiXCR; each CDR3 protein has one entry. The sample has approximately 1.8 million distinct CDR3 sequences; around a third are singletons. This clonotype was detected only a few times. This CDR3 region has 15 residues. Germline lookup yields CDR1 MNHNY and CDR2 SVGAGI (reference sequence). V dropped 5 bases and J dropped 5; count of bases not matched to a gene: 6. The chain uses TRBV6-6 and TRBJ1-4, with 9 bases that match TRBD1. The source of this sequence is a newborn girl in good health. The sequenced sample consisted of cord blood. The DNA of the CDR3 is TGTGCCAGCAGTGCACCGGGACAGGGAAATGAAAAACTGTTTTTT. Translating gives CASSAPGQGNEKLFF.